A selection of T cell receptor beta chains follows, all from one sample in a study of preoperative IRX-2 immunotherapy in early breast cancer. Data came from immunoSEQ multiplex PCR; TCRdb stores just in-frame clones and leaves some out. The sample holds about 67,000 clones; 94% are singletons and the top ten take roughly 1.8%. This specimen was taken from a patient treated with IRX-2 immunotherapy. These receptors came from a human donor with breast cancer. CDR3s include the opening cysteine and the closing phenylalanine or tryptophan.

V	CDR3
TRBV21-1	CASSTTRGREETQYF
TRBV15	CATSRDKSQGYGYTF
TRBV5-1	CASSVSTGREKLFF
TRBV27	CASSLLAASPPETQYF
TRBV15	CAPNPGLAGLIGELFF
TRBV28	CASTLHRQGGEKLFF
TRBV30	CAYSPRVFGYGYTF
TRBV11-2	CASSSINSYEQYF
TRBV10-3	CAISRDRNSPLHF
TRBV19	CASSSLGAGGVETQYF
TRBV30	CAWSGQAHDEQYF
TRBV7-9	CAGGRQSSGNTIYF
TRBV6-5	CASSPIQETQYF
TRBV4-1	CASSHRLPRARTYEQYF
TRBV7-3	CASSSRVAGVNEQFF
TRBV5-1	CASSLDRETQYF
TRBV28	CASSLYDGSYEQYF
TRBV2	CASSPQAGISGNTIYF
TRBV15	CATSRGGPYNEQFF